These 16 T cell receptor beta chains share one sample of origin, sequenced in a study of preoperative IRX-2 immunotherapy in early breast cancer. Sequencing used immunoSEQ multiplex PCR; TCRdb keeps in-frame clones, though not all of them. The sample consists of about 3,900 clones, around 74% of them appearing once. Treatment given: preoperative locoregional IRX-2 cytokine immunotherapy. Sample: tumor tissue, taken after IRX-2 immunotherapy. These receptors came from a human donor with breast cancer.

The rearrangement joins TRBV5-1 to TRBJ2-1; D is possibly TRBD2 (5 bases). This CDR3 comprises 16 residues. CDR1 is SGHRS, CDR2 YFSETQ, per germline. The V end was cut by 0 bases, the J end by 0 bases, with 10 bases between. CDR3 loop: CASSLEPGSSYNEQFF. CDR3 DNA sequence: TGCGCCAGCAGCTTGGAGCCGGGGAGCTCCTACAATGAGCAGTTCTTC.

The V gene is TRBV6-8, the J gene TRBJ2-3; TRBD1 aligns across 7 bases. Germline CDR1 reads MNHGY; CDR2 reads SAAAGT. Trimming cost V 6 bases and J 8 bases; bases outside gene matches: 8. The CDR3 length is 13 residues. This chain's CDR3 is CASRTPGGSTQYF. In nucleotides, the CDR3 is TGTGCCAGCAGAACCCCAGGGGGAAGTACGCAGTATTTT.

This chain connects TRBV5-1 to TRBJ2-3; 14 bases align to TRBD2. V lost 4 bases, J lost 5 bases, and 6 bases stayed unmatched. This CDR3 is 16 amino acids long. The germline V gene has CDR1 SGHRS and CDR2 YFSETQ. CDR3 loop: CASSTGTSGSGDTQYF. The CDR3 DNA reads TGCGCCAGCAGCACCGGGACTAGCGGGAGTGGAGATACGCAGTATTTT.

This clone was found a few times. The gene calls are TRBV29-1 and TRBJ2-7; 8 bases are a match to TRBD1. Germline V gene lookup returns CDR1 SQVTM and CDR2 ANQGSEA. J was trimmed by 4 bases and V by 4 bases; bases with no gene match: 9. The CDR3 consists of 14 residues. In DNA form, the CDR3 reads TGCAGCGTTGTCCCGGGACAGGTGACGTACGAGCAGTACTTC. It is translated as CSVVPGQVTYEQYF.

This rearrangement joins TRBV28 to TRBJ2-7, with D possibly matching TRBD2 (6 bases). V lost 4 bases to trimming and J lost 2 bases, with 18 bases between them. This CDR3 comprises 16 residues. Germline V gene data show CDR1 as MDHEN and CDR2 as SYDVKM. CDR3 region: CASSSRTGLPPYEQYF. In nucleotides, the CDR3 is TGTGCCAGCAGTTCCCGAACGGGACTCCCTCCCTACGAGCAGTACTTC.

V usage is TRBV6-8 and J usage is TRBJ2-7; 7 bases fit TRBD1. The V and J ends lost 6 bases and 2 bases, in that order; junction bases with no gene match: 7. Germline CDR1 is MNHGY and CDR2 is SAAAGT. The CDR3 sequence is 14 residues long. The CDR3 sequence is CASRLDRVTYEQYF. CDR3 DNA: TGTGCCAGCAGACTTGACAGGGTCACCTACGAGCAGTACTTC.

The V and J genes are TRBV29-1 and TRBJ1-1, with no clear D. Trimming left V 7 bases short and J 4 bases short, with 13 bases between. Germline V gene lookup returns CDR1 SQVTM and CDR2 ANQGSEA. The CDR3 has 12 residues. The CDR3 spells CSAGYTGTEAFF. For the CDR3, the DNA is TGCAGCGCGGGGTACACGGGCACTGAAGCTTTCTTT.

This clone was seen a handful of times. V and J are TRBV6-8 and TRBJ1-2, with D possibly matching TRBD1 (6 bases). The CDR3 covers 12 residues. V was trimmed by 7 bases and J by 6 bases, leaving 12 bases between them. Germline CDR1 reads MNHGY; CDR2 reads SAAAGT. CDR3 DNA: TGTGCCAGCACGACAGGAAAGAATGGCTACACCTTC. This gives the protein CASTTGKNGYTF.

The chain has TRBV19 and TRBJ2-2; D gene unclear. CDR3 size: 11 residues. With 7 bases removed from V and 4 bases from J, the gap between germline ends came to 4 bases. Per the germline V gene, CDR1 is LNHDA and CDR2 is SQIVND (reference sequence). As DNA, the CDR3 is TGTGCCAGTACCCTCACCGGGGAGCTGTTTTTT. Amino acids: CASTLTGELFF. The variable domain in full, completed from reference TRBV19 and TRBJ2-2, reads DGGITQSPKYLFRKEGQNVTLSCEQNLNHDAMYWYRQDPGQGLRLIYYSQIVNDFQKGDIAEGYSVSREKKESFPLTVTSAQKNPTAFYLCASTLTGELFFGEGSRLTVL.

This clone was seen a few times. CDR3 in DNA: TGTGCCAGCAGCTCTGACAGGTATGGCTACACCTTC. Translating it yields CASSSDRYGYTF. This rearrangement joins TRBV6-8 to TRBJ1-2, with D possibly TRBD1 on 6 matching bases. The CDR3 extends over 12 amino acids. The V and J ends lost 6 bases and 5 bases respectively, with 10 bases between them. Germline V lookup: CDR1 MNHGY, CDR2 SAAAGT.

J is TRBJ1-2 and V is TRBV10-1; 9 positions agree with TRBD1. The CDR3 covers 16 residues. CDR1 and CDR2 (germline): WNHNN, SYGVQD (reference sequence). After removal of 0 bases from V and 8 bases from J, the junction contained 10 bases not matched to a gene. The CDR3 is CASSESIRTGDQGYTF. CDR3 DNA sequence: TGCGCCAGCAGTGAGTCGATAAGGACAGGGGATCAAGGCTACACCTTC.

This clone is deemed medium-sized. The rearrangement links TRBV11-3 to TRBJ2-7; 10 bases map to TRBD1. This CDR3 has 15 amino acids. Germline V CDR1 and CDR2: SGHNT, YENEEA. J was trimmed by 3 bases and V by 3 bases; bases with no gene match: 5. The CDR3, as DNA: TGTGCCAGCAGCTTGGCCGGACAGGGGGGCTACGAGCAGTACTTC. Protein product: CASSLAGQGGYEQYF. Supplemented by reference TRBV11-3 and TRBJ2-7, the full variable domain reads EAGVVQSPRYKIIEKKQPVAFWCNPISGHNTLYWYLQNLGQGPELLIRYENEEAVDDSQLPKDRFSAERLKGVDSTLKIQPAELGDSAVYLCASSLAGQGGYEQYFGPGTRLTVT.

This chain connects TRBV6-8 to TRBJ1-4; D ambiguous. Deletions cut 5 bases from V and 7 bases from J, with 14 bases between. CDR3 length: 14 amino acids. Germline V CDR1 and CDR2: MNHGY, SAAAGT. DNA of the CDR3: TGTGCCAGCAGTCACCGATCCGGGCTTGAAAAACTGTTTTTT. Translated: CASSHRSGLEKLFF.

The chain employs TRBV28 and TRBJ1-5; possible D gene TRBD1, 5 bases. CDR3 length: 14 residues. CDR1 MDHEN and CDR2 SYDVKM come from the germline V gene. The ends were cut back, 3 bases at V and 4 bases at J, with 10 bases in the middle. CDR3: CASSFRAPNQPQHF. As DNA, the CDR3 is TGTGCCAGCAGTTTCAGGGCGCCTAATCAGCCCCAGCATTTT.

As DNA, the CDR3 is TGTGCCACCAGCAGACCCCTAGGGCGGGAGGACGAGCAGTACTTC. Protein sequence: CATSRPLGREDEQYF. V gene TRBV15 combines with J gene TRBJ2-7; 8 nucleotides line up with TRBD2. The CDR3 runs to 15 residues. Germline V lookup: CDR1 LNHNV, CDR2 YYDKDF (reference sequence). The V gene end was trimmed by 2 bases and the J gene end by 5 bases; junction bases not matched to a gene: 8.

The CDR3, as DNA: TGTGCCAGCAGCTCAGACAGGGGCAATCAGCCCCAGCATTTT. Translated: CASSSDRGNQPQHF. V gene TRBV6-8 combines with J gene TRBJ1-5; 7 bases are a match to TRBD1. Germline V gene sequence: CDR1 MNHGY, CDR2 SAAAGT. V was clipped by 6 bases and J by 2 bases; unmatched bases: 4. This CDR3 is built from 14 residues.